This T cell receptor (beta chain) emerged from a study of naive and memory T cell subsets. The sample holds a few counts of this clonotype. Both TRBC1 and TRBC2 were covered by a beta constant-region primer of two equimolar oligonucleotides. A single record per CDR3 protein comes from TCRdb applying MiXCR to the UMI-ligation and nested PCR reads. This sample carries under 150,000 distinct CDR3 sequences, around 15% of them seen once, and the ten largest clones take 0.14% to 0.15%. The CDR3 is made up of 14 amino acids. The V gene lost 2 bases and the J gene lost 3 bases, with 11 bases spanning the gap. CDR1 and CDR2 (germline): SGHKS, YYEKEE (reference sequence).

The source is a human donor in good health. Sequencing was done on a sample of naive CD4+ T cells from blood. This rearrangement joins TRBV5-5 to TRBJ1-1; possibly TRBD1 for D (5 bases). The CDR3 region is CASSFFQGHTEAFF. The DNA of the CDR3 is TGTGCCAGCAGCTTTTTCCAGGGCCACACTGAAGCTTTCTTT. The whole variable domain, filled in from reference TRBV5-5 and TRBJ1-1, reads DAGVTQSPTHLIKTRGQQVTLRCSPISGHKSVSWYQQVLGQGPQFIFQYYEKEERGRGNFPDRFSARQFPNYSSELNVNALLLGDSALYLCASSFFQGHTEAFFGQGTRLTVV.